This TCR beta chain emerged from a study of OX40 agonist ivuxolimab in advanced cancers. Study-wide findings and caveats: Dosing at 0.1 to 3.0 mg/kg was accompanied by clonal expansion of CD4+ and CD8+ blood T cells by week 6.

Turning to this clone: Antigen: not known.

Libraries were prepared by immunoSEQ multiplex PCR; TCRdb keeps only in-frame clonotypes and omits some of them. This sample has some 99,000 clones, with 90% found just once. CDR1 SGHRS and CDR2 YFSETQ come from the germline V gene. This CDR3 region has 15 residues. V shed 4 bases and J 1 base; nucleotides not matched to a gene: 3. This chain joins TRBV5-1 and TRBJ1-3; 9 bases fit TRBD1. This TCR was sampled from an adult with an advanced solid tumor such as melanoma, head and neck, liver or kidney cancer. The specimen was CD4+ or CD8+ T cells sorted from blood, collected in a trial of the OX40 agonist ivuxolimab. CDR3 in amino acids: CASSRTGDSGNTIYF. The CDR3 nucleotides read TGCGCCAGCAGCAGGACAGGGGATTCTGGAAACACCATATATTTT. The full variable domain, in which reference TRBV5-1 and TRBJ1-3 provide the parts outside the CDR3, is KAGVTQTPRYLIKTRGQQVTLSCSPISGHRSVSWYQQTPGQGLQFLFEYFSETQRNKGNFPGRFSGRQFSNSRSEMNVSTLELGDSALYLCASSRTGDSGNTIYFGEGSWLTVV.